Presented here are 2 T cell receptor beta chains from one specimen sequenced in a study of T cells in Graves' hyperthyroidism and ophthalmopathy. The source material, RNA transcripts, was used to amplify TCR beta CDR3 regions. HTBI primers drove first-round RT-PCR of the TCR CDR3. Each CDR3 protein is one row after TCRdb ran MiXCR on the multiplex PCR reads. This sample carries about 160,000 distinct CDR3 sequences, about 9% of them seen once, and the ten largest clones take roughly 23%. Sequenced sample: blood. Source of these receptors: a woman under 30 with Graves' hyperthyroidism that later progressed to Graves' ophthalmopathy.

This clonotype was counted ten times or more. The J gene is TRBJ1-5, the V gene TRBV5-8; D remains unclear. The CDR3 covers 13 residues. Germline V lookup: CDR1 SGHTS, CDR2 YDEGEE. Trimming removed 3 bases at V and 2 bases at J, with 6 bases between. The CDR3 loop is CASSYGGNQPQHF. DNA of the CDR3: TGTGCCAGCAGCTATGGGGGCAATCAGCCCCAGCATTTT.

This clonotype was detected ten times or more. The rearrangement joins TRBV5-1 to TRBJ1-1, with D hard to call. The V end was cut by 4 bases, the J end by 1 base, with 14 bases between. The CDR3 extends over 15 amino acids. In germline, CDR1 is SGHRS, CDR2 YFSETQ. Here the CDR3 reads CASSRMSPENTEAFF. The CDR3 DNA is TGCGCCAGCAGCCGGATGTCCCCAGAGAACACTGAAGCTTTCTTT.